This paragraph reports one TCR beta chain. The source of the sample is a study of OX40 agonist ivuxolimab in advanced cancers. Measured with immunoSEQ multiplex PCR; TCRdb has only the in-frame clones, and not every one. In the table there are roughly 67,000 clones, approximately 86% of which are singletons. The V end lost 2 bases, the J end lost 5 bases, and 12 bases lay between the germline ends. The CDR3 loop spans 14 amino acids. Looked up from germline, CDR1 is MNHEY and CDR2 is SVGAGI. The sequencing here drew on CD4+ or CD8+ T cells sorted from blood, taken in a trial of the OX40 agonist ivuxolimab. This TCR was recovered from an adult with an advanced solid tumor such as melanoma, head and neck, liver or kidney cancer. The chain links TRBV6-5 to TRBJ2-5, with D perhaps matching TRBD2 (6 bases). The chain's CDR3 is CASSYAGIKETQYF. CDR3 in DNA: TGTGCCAGCAGTTACGCGGGGATCAAGGAGACCCAGTACTTC.